This T cell receptor (beta chain) was identified during a study of blood T cell repertoires in COVID-19. There are a few counts of this clone. Germline lookup yields CDR1 LGHDT and CDR2 YNNKEL (reference sequence). The CDR3 contains 14 residues. Trimming stripped 3 bases from V and 11 bases from J, with 14 bases between. The assay was immunoSEQ multiplex PCR, and TCRdb's table has in-frame clones only and misses some. The sample yields 200,000 to 250,000 clones, about 91% seen once. The sequence was obtained from a man between 18 and 29 years old with acute COVID-19. The rearrangement links TRBV3-1 (or the pseudogene TRBV3-2) to TRBJ1-6; D is ambiguous. Sequenced material: PBMCs or T cells enriched from blood (not recorded which). The CDR3 DNA is TGTGCCAGCAGCCACTCGGGTCAGCGGACACCCCTCCACTTT. Translated: CASSHSGQRTPLHF.